These 25 T cell receptor beta chains were sequenced from one sample in a study of blood T cell repertoires in COVID-19. The repertoire was sequenced with immunoSEQ multiplex PCR; TCRdb's copy has only in-frame clones and lacks some. The profile covers roughly 91,000 clones, with approximately 82% appearing a single time and approximately 1.2% taken by the ten largest. The sample comprised peripheral blood. The receptors here all came from a woman at least 80 years old with acute or convalescent COVID-19.

CDR3 region: CASSLAGGEEQFF. CDR3 sequence (DNA): TGTGCCAGCAGTTTAGCGGGAGGGGAGGAGCAGTTCTTC. The genes are TRBV12-3 or TRBV12-4 and TRBJ2-1; the match to TRBD2 covers 7 bases. V was pared by 0 bases and J by 10 bases, with 3 bases of the junction left unmatched. The CDR3 extends over 13 amino acids.

The genes are TRBV7-8 and TRBJ2-7; D ambiguous. The CDR3 covers 13 residues. The V end lost 2 bases, the J end lost 9 bases, and 14 bases lay between the germline ends. CDR1 is SGHVS, CDR2 FQNEAQ, per germline. CDR3 bases: TGTGCCAGCAGCTTACAACGCGACTCATGGCAGTACTTC. This gives the protein CASSLQRDSWQYF.

The CDR3 loop reads CASSLDRGVGEQFF. For the CDR3, the DNA is TGCGCCAGCAGCTTGGACAGGGGTGTAGGTGAGCAGTTCTTC. The rearrangement links TRBV5-1 to TRBJ2-1; 7 bases match TRBD1. The trim removed 0 bases at V and 9 bases at J, leaving 6 bases unmatched. Germline V gene sequence: CDR1 SGHRS, CDR2 YFSETQ. The CDR3 consists of 14 residues.

The count of this clone is one. The J gene is TRBJ1-2, the V gene TRBV5-1, with 9 bases that match TRBD1. CDR3 length equals 16 residues. The V gene end was trimmed by 6 bases and the J gene end by 7 bases; junction bases not matched to a gene: 16. Germline assignment: CDR1 SGHRS and CDR2 YFSETQ. CDR3 in DNA: TGCGCCAGCACGCCCCTCTTGACAGGGGGTGGGCTTGGCTACACCTTC. Translation: CASTPLLTGGGLGYTF.

The chain is built from TRBV7-9 and TRBJ2-1; TRBD1 might be the D (5 bases). V dropped 4 bases and J dropped 5 bases, with 15 bases sitting between them. The CDR3 has 15 amino acids. Germline CDR1 reads SEHNR; CDR2 reads FQNEAQ (reference sequence). The CDR3 loop is CASSSRGQAHNEQFF. CDR3 nucleotides: TGTGCCAGCAGCTCTAGGGGCCAGGCCCACAATGAGCAGTTCTTC.

This rearrangement joins TRBV12-3 or TRBV12-4 to TRBJ2-1; D call uncertain. The CDR3 contains 10 residues. V was cut by 6 bases and J by 7 bases, with 4 bases left in between. This CDR3 reads CASSRNEQFF. The CDR3 DNA is TGTGCCAGCAGCCGTAATGAGCAGTTCTTC.

The J gene is TRBJ1-4, the V gene TRBV28; TRBD1 matches 8 bases. J lost 3 bases, V lost 6 bases, and 6 bases had no gene match. The CDR3 loop spans 15 amino acids. CDR1 is MDHEN and CDR2 is SYDVKM in the germline V gene. The CDR3 here is CASSVQGAANEKLFF. For the CDR3, the DNA is TGTGCCAGCAGCGTCCAGGGGGCGGCTAATGAAAAACTGTTTTTT.

The V gene is TRBV5-1, the J gene TRBJ1-3; no definite D call. The CDR3 length is 14 residues. V lost 6 bases, J lost 4 bases, and 14 bases lay in between. Germline CDR1 reads SGHRS; CDR2 reads YFSETQ. The CDR3: CASKDSEWGNTIYF. CDR3 DNA sequence: TGCGCCAGCAAGGACTCCGAATGGGGAAACACCATATATTTT. The whole variable domain, filled in from reference TRBV5-1 and TRBJ1-3, reads KAGVTQTPRYLIKTRGQQVTLSCSPISGHRSVSWYQQTPGQGLQFLFEYFSETQRNKGNFPGRFSGRQFSNSRSEMNVSTLELGDSALYLCASKDSEWGNTIYFGEGSWLTVV.

The CDR3 region is CASSTSLDRGHTGELFF. The CDR3 DNA is TGTGCCAGCAGCACCTCACTTGACAGGGGCCACACCGGGGAGCTGTTTTTT. The chain joins TRBV21-1 to TRBJ2-2; the table's D gene call, TRBD1, was not cross checked with the DNA. TRBV21-1 is a listed pseudogene. The CDR3 has 17 residues.

This clone has at least ten counts. The chain couples TRBV7-9 to TRBJ1-2; D call uncertain. The CDR3 runs to 11 residues. V was pared by 3 bases and J by 8 bases, with 7 bases between. Germline V lookup: CDR1 SEHNR, CDR2 FQNEAQ (reference sequence). CDR3 DNA: TGTGCCAGCAGCTTGGGGAGGGGCTACACCTTC. This codes for CASSLGRGYTF.

The rearrangement uses TRBV11-3 and TRBJ2-1; D is perhaps TRBD1 (6 bases). V lost 1 base, J lost 8 bases, and 12 bases lay in between. The CDR3 consists of 14 residues. CDR1 and CDR2 (germline): SGHNT, YENEEA. DNA for the CDR3: TGTGCCAGCAGCTTAGGCAGGGGCTATGATGAGCAGTTCTTC. This codes for CASSLGRGYDEQFF.

The genes are TRBV6-1 and TRBJ2-7; 10 bases align to TRBD2. The CDR3 spans 19 residues. The germline CDR1 and CDR2 sequences are MNHNS and SASEGT. The trim removed 0 bases at V and 3 bases at J, leaving 14 bases unmatched. The chain's CDR3 is CASSEAPPSGSSPHYEQYF. The CDR3 nucleotides are TGTGCCAGCAGTGAAGCGCCCCCTAGCGGGAGTTCTCCCCACTACGAGCAGTACTTC.

The chain is built from TRBV12-5 and TRBJ1-5; possible D gene TRBD1, 5 bases. Per the germline V gene, CDR1 is LGHNT and CDR2 is FRNRAP. This CDR3 comprises 15 residues. Trimming pared 0 bases from V and 7 bases from J, leaving 13 bases between. CDR3 in amino acids: CASGLVGRVDQPQHF. Here the CDR3 DNA reads TGTGCTAGTGGTTTGGTGGGGCGAGTAGACCAGCCCCAGCATTTT.

J is TRBJ1-3 and V is TRBV5-4; the match to TRBD1 covers 7 bases. The length of the CDR3 is 14 residues. The germline V gene encodes CDR1 SGHNT and CDR2 YYREEE (reference sequence). The ends lost 5 bases at V and 2 bases at J; junction bases unmatched: 4. The DNA of the CDR3 is TGTGCCAGCAGAGCGACAGGGCCTGGAAACACCATATATTTT. As protein: CASRATGPGNTIYF.

Only one count was recorded for this clone. The chain carries TRBV5-1 and TRBJ2-7; D might be TRBD2 (8 bases). V was clipped by 7 bases and J by 7 bases, with 21 bases between them. CDR3 size: 14 residues. Germline V lookup: CDR1 SGHRS, CDR2 YFSETQ. DNA of the CDR3: TGCGCCAGCCAGCGGGGGACAGATTTGGTTGAGCAGTACTTC. The encoded protein is CASQRGTDLVEQYF.

The V and J genes are TRBV27 and TRBJ2-2, with 11 positions matching TRBD1. Germline CDR1 and CDR2: MNHEY and SMNVEV (reference sequence). There are 17 residues in the CDR3. V dropped 3 bases and J dropped 4; count of bases not matched to a gene: 7. CDR3 sequence (DNA): TGTGCCAGCAGTTTCCGCGGACAGGGGGCGCTCACCGGGGAGCTGTTTTTT. It specifies CASSFRGQGALTGELFF.

The chain joins TRBV5-6 to TRBJ1-6; 7 bases are a match to TRBD1. There are 14 residues in the CDR3. Germline trimming cut 2 bases from V and 6 bases from J; bases unmatched to any gene: 2. Looked up from germline, CDR1 is SGHDT and CDR2 is YYEEEE. This CDR3 is CASSFGQANSPLHF. The DNA of the CDR3 is TGTGCCAGCAGCTTCGGACAGGCTAATTCACCCCTCCACTTT.

CDR3 nucleotide sequence: TGCGCCAGCAGTGAGGCGGCTAGCGGTTCCTACGAGCAGTACTTC. It is translated as CASSEAASGSYEQYF. V is TRBV10-2 and J is TRBJ2-7; 7 bases agree with TRBD2. V shed 2 bases, J shed 1 base, and the junction held 5 bases outside the gene matches. The CDR3 runs to 15 residues. Germline values: CDR1 WSHSY, CDR2 SAAADI.

In nucleotides, the CDR3 is TGTGCCAGCAAATCAATTGAAGCTTTCTTT. Amino acid sequence: CASKSIEAFF. The V call is TRBV28, the J call TRBJ1-1; no definite D call. V was cut by 7 bases and J by 7 bases, with 7 bases left in between. Per germline, CDR1 MDHEN and CDR2 SYDVKM. The CDR3 runs 10 residues.

The chain is built from TRBV6-6 and TRBJ1-4; 8 nucleotides align to TRBD1. CDR1 and CDR2 (germline): MNHNY, SVGAGI (reference sequence). The V segment lost 6 bases and the J segment 0 bases; nucleotides outside the gene matches: 6. The CDR3 has 16 residues. The CDR3 here is CASRQGTGATNEKLFF. The CDR3 coding sequence is TGTGCCAGCAGACAGGGGACAGGAGCAACTAATGAAAAACTGTTTTTT.

The rearrangement links TRBV23-1 to TRBJ1-2; tentative D call: TRBD1 (6 bases). TRBV23-1 is an ORF for which the function is uncertain. The V gene lost 7 bases and the J gene lost 2 bases, with 17 bases spanning the gap. This CDR3 spans 15 amino acids. CDR3 DNA: TGCGCCAGCACCTTAAGGGACAATCTAAACTATGGCTACACCTTC. Translated, it gives CASTLRDNLNYGYTF.

This sequence joins TRBV18 and TRBJ2-7; 16 bases are a match to TRBD2. V was pared by 5 bases and J by 7 bases, with 5 bases of the junction left unmatched. The germline gives CDR1 KGHSH, CDR2 LQKENI. The CDR3 spans 15 residues. In DNA form, the CDR3 reads TGTGCCAGCTCATCGGGACTAGCGGGAGGGCCGGAGCAGTACTTC. Protein sequence: CASSSGLAGGPEQYF.

The rearrangement links TRBV5-6 to TRBJ2-7; TRBD1 matches at 7 bases. Germline assignment: CDR1 SGHDT and CDR2 YYEEEE. V dropped 0 bases and J dropped 3; count of bases not matched to a gene: 3. This CDR3 has 14 amino acids. The CDR3 here is CASSLGQGVYEQYF. CDR3 sequence (DNA): TGTGCCAGCAGCTTGGGTCAGGGGGTCTACGAGCAGTACTTC.

J is TRBJ2-1 and V is TRBV4-2; 11 bases map to TRBD2. V shed 0 bases, J shed 5 bases, and the junction held 12 bases outside the gene matches. This CDR3 has 19 residues. Germline V lookup: CDR1 LGHNA, CDR2 YNFKEQ. In DNA, the CDR3 is TGTGCCAGCAGCCAAGATCCCCTTATTAGCGGGGGGGATAACAATGAGCAGTTCTTC. As protein: CASSQDPLISGGDNNEQFF.

This sequence joins TRBV28 and TRBJ1-3; a weak D match, TRBD1 (6 bases). Trimming left V 1 base short and J 4 bases short, with 8 bases between. Germline lookup yields CDR1 MDHEN and CDR2 SYDVKM. The CDR3 consists of 14 residues. The CDR3 DNA reads as TGTGCCAGCAGTTTATTAAGGGGGGGAAACACCATATATTTT. Amino acid sequence: CASSLLRGGNTIYF.